The 28 T cell receptor beta chains in this list originate from one sample, sequenced in a study of blood T cell repertoires in COVID-19. Method: immunoSEQ multiplex PCR; TCRdb's copy keeps in-frame clones and lacks some. The top ten clones hold 8.8% of a sample with under 300,000 clones, around 89% of them seen once. Sequencing was done on a sample of PBMCs or T cells enriched from blood (not recorded which). The receptor source for this set is a middle-aged man who had recovered from COVID-19.

The chain carries TRBV12-5 and TRBJ1-4, with D perhaps TRBD1 (6 bases). Germline CDR1 reads LGHNT; CDR2 reads FRNRAP. The CDR3 has 15 amino acids. V gave up 3 bases and J gave up 7 bases, with 15 bases separating them. Here the CDR3 reads CASGFIVLGGEKLFF. CDR3 nucleotides: TGTGCTAGTGGTTTTATCGTTTTAGGGGGTGAAAAACTGTTTTTT.

DNA for the CDR3: TGTGCCAGTAGTATAGACCCAACCCGAGGTGGGGCTCGCAATCAGCCCCAGCATTTT. It is translated as CASSIDPTRGGARNQPQHF. The J gene is TRBJ1-5, the V gene TRBV19, with D perhaps matching TRBD1 (5 bases). V gave up 0 bases and J gave up 2 bases, with 20 bases separating them. From germline, CDR1 is LNHDA and CDR2 SQIVND (reference sequence). The CDR3 has 19 amino acids.

The rearrangement uses TRBV28 and TRBJ1-5; a possible D gene is TRBD1 (6 bases). V shed 2 bases and J shed 5 bases, with 22 bases lying between them. CDR1 and CDR2 (germline): MDHEN, SYDVKM. The CDR3 covers 18 residues. The CDR3 loop is CASSLKRLGQGQYQPQHF. The CDR3 nucleotides read TGTGCCAGCAGTTTAAAGCGGTTGGGGCAGGGGCAGTATCAGCCCCAGCATTTT.

The chain recombines TRBV6-5 with TRBJ2-3, with 9 bases lining up with TRBD2. CDR3 length equals 13 residues. Germline V CDR1 and CDR2: MNHEY, SVGAGI. J was trimmed by 5 bases and V by 6 bases; bases with no gene match: 3. For the CDR3, the DNA is TGTGCCAGCAGGACTAGCGGACGAGATACGCAGTATTTT. Amino acid sequence: CASRTSGRDTQYF.

The genes are TRBV19 and TRBJ1-2; D remains unclear. The CDR3 is 11 amino acids. Germline V gene sequence: CDR1 LNHDA, CDR2 SQIVND (reference sequence). Trimming left V 4 bases short and J 5 bases short, with 5 bases between. The CDR3 here is CASSTGYGYTF. In nucleotides, the CDR3 is TGTGCCAGTAGTACCGGGTATGGCTACACCTTC.

The rearrangement joins TRBV4-1 to TRBJ2-3; 12 bases align to TRBD2. This CDR3 is 16 amino acids long. The V gene's germline CDR1 is MGHRA and CDR2 YSYEKL. V shed 4 bases and J 1 base; nucleotides not matched to a gene: 3. CDR3 amino acids: CASSPWTSGGTDTQYF. The CDR3 region has the DNA TGCGCCAGCAGCCCGTGGACTAGCGGGGGCACAGATACGCAGTATTTT.

This clone was counted once. The chain combines TRBV15 with TRBJ2-5, with 9 positions matching TRBD1. Germline CDR1 LNHNV, CDR2 YYDKDF (reference sequence). J lost 5 bases, V lost 5 bases, and 9 bases had no gene match. This CDR3 comprises 15 residues. In nucleotides, the CDR3 is TGTGCCACCAGCCAACACCGGGACAGGGCGGAGACCCAGTACTTC. Its protein product is CATSQHRDRAETQYF.

The DNA for the CDR3 is TGTGCCAGCAGCCTGAAGAGGACAGCCTCTGGAAACACCATATATTTT. This codes for CASSLKRTASGNTIYF. V gene TRBV7-9 combines with J gene TRBJ1-3, with a weak D call TRBD1 (6 bases). Germline V gene data show CDR1 as SEHNR and CDR2 as FQNEAQ (reference sequence). V was shortened by 5 bases and J by 0 bases, with 14 bases between the two germline ends. CDR3 length equals 16 residues. Full variable domain (missing parts from reference TRBV7-9 and TRBJ1-3): DTGVSQNPRHKITKRGQNVTFRCDPISEHNRLYWYRQTLGQGPEFLTYFQNEAQLEKSRLLSDRFSAERPKGSFSTLEIQRTEQGDSAMYLCASSLKRTASGNTIYFGEGSWLTVV.

This chain links TRBV20-1 with TRBJ2-7, with TRBD1 as a possible D gene (6 bases). Germline V gene lookup returns CDR1 DFQATT and CDR2 SNEGSKA (reference sequence). Trimming cost V 7 bases and J 3 bases, with 10 bases left between them. The CDR3 covers 11 residues. The CDR3 sequence: CSGYRDYEQYF. The CDR3 DNA reads as TGCAGTGGTTACAGGGACTACGAGCAGTACTTC.

V usage is TRBV6-5 and J usage is TRBJ1-4, with a tentative D call TRBD1 (6 bases). The germline V gene encodes CDR1 MNHEY and CDR2 SVGAGI. The V end lost 0 bases, the J end lost 7 bases, and 12 bases lay between the germline ends. The CDR3 is made up of 15 amino acids. The CDR3 DNA follows: TGTGCCAGCAGTTACTCATCGGCAGGGGCTGAAAAACTGTTTTTT. Translation: CASSYSSAGAEKLFF.

This chain connects TRBV19 to TRBJ1-5; 7 bases align to TRBD1. The CDR3 length is 12 residues. J lost 7 bases, V lost 11 bases, and 8 bases had no gene match. Germline V gives CDR1 LNHDA, CDR2 SQIVND (reference sequence). The CDR3 loop is CAATGMGQPQHF. The CDR3 region has the DNA TGTGCCGCGACAGGGATGGGGCAGCCCCAGCATTTT.

This chain uses TRBV11-3 with TRBJ2-7; 9 bases are shared with TRBD1. V dropped 3 bases and J dropped 3; count of bases not matched to a gene: 12. The germline V gene encodes CDR1 SGHNT and CDR2 YENEEA. The CDR3 covers 17 residues. The CDR3 DNA sequence: TGTGCCAGCAGCTTTGATTACAGGGGGCGGTTGGTCTACGAGCAGTACTTC. Translation gives CASSFDYRGRLVYEQYF.

V usage is TRBV18 and J usage is TRBJ2-2, with a weak D call TRBD1 (5 bases). V was pared by 2 bases and J by 1 base, with 14 bases between. The CDR3 has 17 residues. CDR1 and CDR2 from the germline V gene are KGHSH and LQKENI. CDR3 loop: CASSPWGQDLNTGELFF. Written as DNA, the CDR3 is TGTGCCAGCTCACCATGGGGCCAGGATCTGAACACCGGGGAGCTGTTTTTT.

This chain links TRBV9 with TRBJ2-5; perhaps TRBD2 as D (5 bases). CDR1 is SGDLS, CDR2 YYNGEE, per germline. The CDR3 runs to 15 residues. Trimming shortened V by 3 bases and J by 1 base, and 13 bases separated the two germline ends. CDR3 coding DNA: TGTGCCAGCAGCGACGGGGTAAGTCCCCAAGAGACCCAGTACTTC. Protein product: CASSDGVSPQETQYF.

The genes are TRBV2 and TRBJ1-4, with 7 bases aligning to TRBD1. V shed 6 bases, J shed 3 bases, and the junction held 7 bases outside the gene matches. The CDR3 loop spans 15 amino acids. Germline CDR1 reads SNHLY; CDR2 reads FYNNEI. This chain's CDR3 is CASSADRRSNEKLFF. The CDR3 DNA is TGTGCCAGCAGCGCGGACAGGCGGTCTAATGAAAAACTGTTTTTT.

This clone came up many times. The J gene is TRBJ1-6, the V gene TRBV11-2; perhaps TRBD1 as D (5 bases). Trimming pared 1 base from V and 7 bases from J, leaving 11 bases between. The CDR3 loop spans 15 amino acids. Germline loops: CDR1 SGHAT, CDR2 FQNNGV. In DNA, the CDR3 is TGTGCCAGCAGCTTAGGGTCAGGGAACAATTCACCCCTCCACTTT. Translation: CASSLGSGNNSPLHF. Full variable domain (outside the CDR3, taken from reference TRBV11-2 and TRBJ1-6): EAGVAQSPRYKIIEKRQSVAFWCNPISGHATLYWYQQILGQGPKLLIQFQNNGVVDDSQLPKDRFSAERLKGVDSTLKIQPAKLEDSAVYLCASSLGSGNNSPLHFGNGTRLTVT.

This sequence joins TRBV6-6 and TRBJ2-1; D ambiguous. Germline-derived CDR1 and CDR2 are MNHNY and SVGAGI (reference sequence). The CDR3 consists of 14 residues. With 0 bases removed from V and 9 bases from J, the gap between germline ends came to 12 bases. CDR3: CASSYSIVSSEQFF. CDR3 in DNA: TGTGCCAGCAGTTACTCGATCGTTTCTAGTGAGCAGTTCTTC.

The V and J genes are TRBV15 and TRBJ1-5; D not certain. This CDR3 is 15 amino acids long. Germline CDR1 LNHNV, CDR2 YYDKDF (reference sequence). With 2 bases removed from V and 4 bases from J, the gap between germline ends came to 12 bases. The CDR3 region is CATSRPTSKNQPQHF. The DNA for the CDR3 is TGTGCCACCAGCAGACCGACATCTAAAAATCAGCCCCAGCATTTT.

The CDR3 region has the DNA TGTGCCAGCAGACCCACGGCGGCCGGACATTACGAGCAGTACTTC. Translation gives CASRPTAAGHYEQYF. The chain links TRBV7-3 to TRBJ2-7, with D perhaps TRBD1 (5 bases). The CDR3 has 15 residues. The germline CDR1 and CDR2 sequences are SGHTA and FQGTGA. The ends were cut back, 6 bases at V and 4 bases at J, with 19 bases in the middle. The full variable domain, rest sourced from reference TRBV7-3 and TRBJ2-7, is GAGVSQTPSNKVTEKGKYVELRCDPISGHTALYWYRQSLGQGPEFLIYFQGTGAADDSGLPNDRFFAVRPEGSVSTLKIQRTERGDSAVYLCASRPTAAGHYEQYFGPGTRLTVT.

This rearrangement joins TRBV18 to TRBJ1-2; TRBD1 matches 7 bases. Germline-derived CDR1 and CDR2 are KGHSH and LQKENI. The CDR3 contains 16 residues. The junction had 6 bases not matched to a gene; V was cut back by 1 base and J by 1 base. The DNA of the CDR3 is TGTGCCAGCTCACCACGGAGGACAGGATATAACTATGGCTACACCTTC. Its protein product is CASSPRRTGYNYGYTF. Complete variable domain (other parts from reference TRBV18 and TRBJ1-2): NAGVMQNPRHLVRRRGQEARLRCSPMKGHSHVYWYRQLPEEGLKFMVYLQKENIIDESGMPKERFSAEFPKEGPSILRIQQVVRGDSAAYFCASSPRRTGYNYGYTFGSGTRLTVV.

This clone was counted only a few times. The rearrangement joins TRBV28 to TRBJ1-1; no definite D call. Per the germline V gene, CDR1 is MDHEN and CDR2 is SYDVKM. V lost 4 bases and J lost 5, with 11 bases in between. This CDR3 region has 13 residues. Written as DNA, the CDR3 is TGTGCCAGCAGTTGGGCCATTAATACTGAAGCTTTCTTT. Encoded protein: CASSWAINTEAFF.

The rearrangement links TRBV6-2 or TRBV6-3 to TRBJ2-7, with TRBD2 identical over 9 bases. With V trimmed by 0 bases and J by 9 bases, 12 bases remained unmatched. The V gene's germline CDR1 is MNHEY and CDR2 SVGEGT. There are 16 residues in the CDR3. The CDR3 protein is CASSYSRASGIVPQYF. CDR3 coding DNA: TGTGCCAGCAGTTACTCGAGGGCTAGCGGGATCGTACCGCAGTACTTC.

V usage is TRBV7-8 and J usage is TRBJ2-7, with 7 bases lining up with TRBD1. V was pared by 5 bases and J by 2 bases, with 12 bases of the junction left unmatched. CDR3 size: 16 residues. CDR1 is SGHVS, CDR2 FQNEAQ, per germline. The CDR3 bases are TGTGCCAGCAGCGTTAGGCCGGGACAGAGTACCTACGAGCAGTACTTC. It codes for CASSVRPGQSTYEQYF.

V is TRBV19 and J is TRBJ1-4; 9 bases fit TRBD1. The germline CDR1 and CDR2 sequences are LNHDA and SQIVND (reference sequence). The CDR3 runs 17 residues. Trimming at V came to 7 bases and at J to 8 bases, leaving 17 bases not matched to a gene. CDR3 nucleotides: TGTGCCAGTAAAACCAACCTGGGACAGGGAAGTTTGGAAAAACTGTTTTTT. Residues: CASKTNLGQGSLEKLFF.

The J gene is TRBJ2-1, the V gene TRBV5-1, with TRBD2 matching over 8 bases. The V and J ends lost 0 bases and 7 bases, in that order; junction bases with no gene match: 3. There are 14 residues in the CDR3. Germline V lookup: CDR1 SGHRS, CDR2 YFSETQ. CDR3 nucleotides: TGCGCCAGCAGCTTGGGAGGGACTAGGAATGAGCAGTTCTTC. Protein sequence: CASSLGGTRNEQFF.

The V and J genes are TRBV5-1 and TRBJ1-2; D may be TRBD1 (5 bases). Germline values: CDR1 SGHRS, CDR2 YFSETQ. The CDR3 covers 15 residues. V shed 0 bases and J shed 5 bases, with 14 bases lying between them. The CDR3: CASSLGGTPGYGYTF. Written as DNA, the CDR3 is TGCGCCAGCAGCTTGGGTGGGACTCCGGGTTATGGCTACACCTTC. Complete variable domain (other parts from reference TRBV5-1 and TRBJ1-2): KAGVTQTPRYLIKTRGQQVTLSCSPISGHRSVSWYQQTPGQGLQFLFEYFSETQRNKGNFPGRFSGRQFSNSRSEMNVSTLELGDSALYLCASSLGGTPGYGYTFGSGTRLTVV.

The chain recombines TRBV29-1 with TRBJ2-7, with D possibly matching TRBD1 (5 bases). This CDR3 has 12 amino acids. CDR1 is SQVTM, CDR2 ANQGSEA, per germline. Trimming removed 2 bases at V and 3 bases at J, with 8 bases between. Here the CDR3 DNA reads TGCAGCGTTGAAAAGGACAACTACGAGCAGTACTTC. Its translation is CSVEKDNYEQYF.

The chain links TRBV24-1 to TRBJ2-1, with 10 bases aligning to TRBD1. Germline values: CDR1 KGHDR, CDR2 SFDVKD. V dropped 4 bases and J dropped 10; count of bases not matched to a gene: 15. The CDR3 has 17 residues. CDR3 in DNA: TGTGCCACCAGTGAGGCGACCTCCGGGACAGGGGTCGGGGAGCAGTTCTTC. Its protein is CATSEATSGTGVGEQFF.